The TCR beta chain described here comes from a study of cytomegalovirus exposure and HLA in healthy donors. Study-level points and caveats: Presence/absence analyses assumed roughly uniform sequencing depth across donors, which may not hold. Sequencing artifact likely explains a cluster of highly shared sequence variants.

The CDR3 runs 16 residues. The germline V gene has CDR1 SGHRS and CDR2 YFSETQ. The V gene end was trimmed by 0 bases and the J gene end by 1 base; junction bases not matched to a gene: 2. This PCR relied on a set of 60 Vbeta primers and 13 Jbeta primers. Clones were read by immunoSEQ multiplex PCR, and TCRdb kept only the in-frame ones, dropping some. The data show 100,000 or so clones, around 77% seen once. About this clone: Its antigen is undetermined.

Sequences were obtained from PBMCs. The clonotype originates from a middle-aged man in good health and CMV-seropositive. The chain links TRBV5-1 to TRBJ2-3; 10 positions match TRBD1. The CDR3, as DNA: TGCGCCAGCAGCTTGGCTGGGACAGGGGGCACAGATACGCAGTATTTT. This sequence encodes CASSLAGTGGTDTQYF.